This passage covers 13 T cell receptor beta chains from one sample sequenced in a study of neurological immune-mediated disorders. TCRdb fed the 5' RACE reads into MiXCR, producing one record per CDR3 protein. The repertoire has just over 50,000 distinct CDR3 sequences, about 3.5% of them found once; the top ten carry around 5.6%. Material: PBMCs. These receptors came from a man aged 40-50 years with multiple sclerosis.

This clonotype was counted many times. The gene calls are TRBV7-2 and TRBJ2-2; D call uncertain. This CDR3 comprises 14 residues. Germline assignment: CDR1 SGHTA and CDR2 FQGNSA. Trimming took 5 bases from V and 5 from J, leaving 12 bases between them. This CDR3 reads CASSHVATTGELFF. In DNA form, the CDR3 reads TGTGCCAGCAGCCACGTGGCTACTACCGGGGAGCTGTTTTTT.

This clonotype was observed many times. The chain links TRBV20-1 to TRBJ1-3, with D possibly being TRBD1 (5 bases). Per germline, CDR1 DFQATT and CDR2 SNEGSKA (reference sequence). Trimming pared 0 bases from V and 2 bases from J, leaving 14 bases between. This CDR3 is 16 amino acids long. The CDR3 protein is CSARDPVRGAGNTIYF. The DNA of the CDR3 is TGCAGTGCTAGAGATCCTGTCCGGGGCGCTGGAAACACCATATATTTT.

The gene calls are TRBV20-1 and TRBJ2-7, with D possibly being TRBD1 (5 bases). From germline, CDR1 is DFQATT and CDR2 SNEGSKA (reference sequence). Between the trimmed V and J ends, which lost 0 bases and 2 bases, there was a span of 14 bases. This CDR3 region has 15 residues. This CDR3 is CSARDRVAGPYEQYF. The DNA for the CDR3 is TGCAGTGCTAGAGATAGAGTCGCAGGGCCCTACGAGCAGTACTTC.

This clonotype was seen ten or more times. V is TRBV24-1 and J is TRBJ2-3, with D possibly TRBD1 on 6 matching bases. CDR1 is KGHDR and CDR2 is SFDVKD in the germline V gene. V dropped 5 bases and J dropped 4 bases, with 9 bases sitting between them. CDR3 length: 13 residues. This CDR3 reads CATSAGAPDTQYF. The CDR3, as DNA: TGTGCCACCAGTGCAGGGGCACCAGATACGCAGTATTTT.

This clonotype was seen at least ten times. This rearrangement joins TRBV10-2 to TRBJ1-6, with no clear D. V was cut by 4 bases and J by 14 bases, with 12 bases left in between. The CDR3 is 12 residues long. Looked up from germline, CDR1 is WSHSY and CDR2 is SAAADI. The CDR3, as DNA: TGCGCCAGCAGTGCTGAAATCGGATCCCTCCACTTT. Protein sequence: CASSAEIGSLHF.

This clonotype was seen ten or more times. This chain connects TRBV5-1 to TRBJ1-3; perhaps TRBD1 as D (5 bases). Germline V gene lookup returns CDR1 SGHRS and CDR2 YFSETQ. V lost 0 bases and J lost 0, with 10 bases in between. This CDR3 spans 16 amino acids. CDR3 protein: CASSLEAGNSGNTIYF. CDR3 sequence (DNA): TGCGCCAGCAGCTTGGAAGCAGGGAACTCTGGAAACACCATATATTTT.

This clonotype was picked up many times. The J gene is TRBJ2-1, the V gene TRBV9; D is possibly TRBD2 (6 bases). Germline V lookup: CDR1 SGDLS, CDR2 YYNGEE. V lost 0 bases and J lost 7, with 8 bases in between. This CDR3 contains 13 residues. The CDR3 reads CASSVASGNEQFF. As DNA, the CDR3 is TGTGCCAGCAGCGTAGCCAGCGGGAATGAGCAGTTCTTC.

At least ten counts were recorded for this clonotype. This rearrangement joins TRBV20-1 to TRBJ1-1, with a possible D match to TRBD1 (6 bases). This CDR3 has 14 amino acids. CDR1 is DFQATT and CDR2 is SNEGSKA in the germline V gene (reference sequence). Trimming took off 0 bases at V and 8 bases at J, with 16 bases between the two ends. The CDR3 here is CSARDGSGAWEAFF. The CDR3, as DNA: TGCAGTGCTAGAGATGGGTCAGGGGCTTGGGAAGCTTTCTTT.

This clonotype was observed at least ten times. As the CDR3 is not closed by the conserved phenylalanine or tryptophan, this likely results from a read error. Here the CDR3 reads CASSPGTGENQPQHN. CDR3 nucleotides: TGTGCCAGCAGCCCAGGGACAGGGGAGAATCAGCCCCAGCATAAT. This chain connects TRBV7-9 to TRBJ1-5; 10 nucleotides match TRBD1. V shed 5 bases, J shed 4 bases, and the junction held 5 bases outside the gene matches. The CDR3 totals 15 residues. CDR1 SEHNR and CDR2 FQNEAQ come from the germline V gene (reference sequence).

The table lists this clonotype with many counts. The chain recombines TRBV20-1 with TRBJ1-1; no firm D call. The CDR3 runs to 14 residues. Germline loops: CDR1 DFQATT, CDR2 SNEGSKA (reference sequence). Trimming left V 2 bases short and J 2 bases short, with 12 bases between. As DNA, the CDR3 is TGCAGTGCTAGACCCCCCCCAGGTAACACTGAAGCTTTCTTT. Translating gives CSARPPPGNTEAFF.

This clonotype appeared many times. The chain links TRBV5-5 to TRBJ1-3, with D hard to call. V was shortened by 1 base and J by 1 base, with 6 bases between the two germline ends. Germline loops: CDR1 SGHKS, CDR2 YYEKEE (reference sequence). This CDR3 has 14 amino acids. CDR3 sequence: CASSLLSSGNTIYF. In nucleotides, the CDR3 is TGTGCCAGCAGCTTGCTCTCTTCTGGAAACACCATATATTTT.

This clonotype was detected many times. The rearrangement links TRBV12-3 or TRBV12-4 to TRBJ2-5; D is undetermined. V was trimmed by 7 bases and J by 2 bases, leaving 11 bases between them. CDR3 length equals 13 residues. The CDR3 sequence: CASTLGRQETQYF. CDR3 coding DNA: TGTGCCAGCACCCTAGGCAGACAAGAGACCCAGTACTTC.

This clonotype was observed at least ten times. V usage is TRBV28 and J usage is TRBJ2-3; tentatively, D is TRBD1 or TRBD2 (6 bases each). Looked up from germline, CDR1 is MDHEN and CDR2 is SYDVKM. This CDR3 has 15 residues. V lost 7 bases, J lost 6 bases, and 20 bases lay in between. DNA for the CDR3: TGTGCCAGCATCCTAGTCAGGGGCCGGGGGGATACGCAGTATTTT. Protein: CASILVRGRGDTQYF.